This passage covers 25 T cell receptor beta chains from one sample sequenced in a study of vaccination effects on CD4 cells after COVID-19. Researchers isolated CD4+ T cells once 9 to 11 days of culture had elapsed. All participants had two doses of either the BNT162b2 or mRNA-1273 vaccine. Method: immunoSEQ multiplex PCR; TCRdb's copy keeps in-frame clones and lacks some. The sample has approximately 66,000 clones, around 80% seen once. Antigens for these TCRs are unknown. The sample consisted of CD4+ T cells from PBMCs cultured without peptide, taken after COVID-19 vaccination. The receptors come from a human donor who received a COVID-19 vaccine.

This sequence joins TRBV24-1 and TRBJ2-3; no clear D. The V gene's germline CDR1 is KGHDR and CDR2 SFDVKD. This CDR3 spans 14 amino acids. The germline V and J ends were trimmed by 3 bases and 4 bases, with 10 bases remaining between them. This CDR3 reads CATSDPSEADTQYF. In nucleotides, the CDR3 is TGTGCCACCAGTGATCCCTCAGAAGCAGATACGCAGTATTTT.

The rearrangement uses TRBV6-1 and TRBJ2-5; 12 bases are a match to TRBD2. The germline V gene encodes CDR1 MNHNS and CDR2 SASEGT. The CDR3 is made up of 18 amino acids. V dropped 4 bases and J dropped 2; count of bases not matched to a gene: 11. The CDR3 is CASSVQTSGGLIQETQYF. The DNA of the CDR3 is TGTGCCAGCAGTGTGCAGACTAGCGGGGGCCTAATTCAAGAGACCCAGTACTTC.

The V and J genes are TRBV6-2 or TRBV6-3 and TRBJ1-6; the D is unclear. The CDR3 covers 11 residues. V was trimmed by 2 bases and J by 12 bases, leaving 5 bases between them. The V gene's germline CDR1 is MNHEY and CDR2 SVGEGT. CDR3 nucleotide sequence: TGTGCCAGCAGTTACGGTCTACCCCTCCACTTT. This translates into CASSYGLPLHF.

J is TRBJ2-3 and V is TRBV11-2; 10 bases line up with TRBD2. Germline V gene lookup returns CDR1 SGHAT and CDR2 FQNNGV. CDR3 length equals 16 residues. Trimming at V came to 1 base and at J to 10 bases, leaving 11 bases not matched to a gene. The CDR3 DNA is TGTGCCAGCAGCTTAGGTTCTAGCGGGGGTGGAAAGCCGCAGTATTTT. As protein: CASSLGSSGGGKPQYF.

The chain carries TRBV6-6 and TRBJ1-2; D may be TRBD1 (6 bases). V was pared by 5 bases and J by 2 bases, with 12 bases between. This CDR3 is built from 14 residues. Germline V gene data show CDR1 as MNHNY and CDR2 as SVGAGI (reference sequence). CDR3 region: CASSPSGQNYGYTF. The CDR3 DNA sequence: TGTGCCAGCAGTCCCTCCGGACAGAACTATGGCTACACCTTC.

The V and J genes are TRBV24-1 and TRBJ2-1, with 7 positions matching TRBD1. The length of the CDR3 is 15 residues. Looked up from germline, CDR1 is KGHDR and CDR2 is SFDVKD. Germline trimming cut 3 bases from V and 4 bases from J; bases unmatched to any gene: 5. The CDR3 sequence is CATSDTGTVYNEQFF. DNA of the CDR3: TGTGCCACCAGTGATACCGGGACAGTTTACAATGAGCAGTTCTTC.

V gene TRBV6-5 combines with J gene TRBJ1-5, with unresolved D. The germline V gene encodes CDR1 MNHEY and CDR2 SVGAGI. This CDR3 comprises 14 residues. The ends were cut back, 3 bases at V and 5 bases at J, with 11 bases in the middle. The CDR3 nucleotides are TGTGCCAGCAGTTATAGTGGATACCATCAGCCCCAGCATTTT. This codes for CASSYSGYHQPQHF.

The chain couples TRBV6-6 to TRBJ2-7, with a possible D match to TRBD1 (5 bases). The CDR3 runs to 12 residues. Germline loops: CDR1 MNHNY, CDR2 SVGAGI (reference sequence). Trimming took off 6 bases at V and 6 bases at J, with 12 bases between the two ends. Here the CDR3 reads CASRRGSGEQYV. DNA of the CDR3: TGTGCCAGCAGAAGGGGATCGGGCGAGCAGTACGTC.

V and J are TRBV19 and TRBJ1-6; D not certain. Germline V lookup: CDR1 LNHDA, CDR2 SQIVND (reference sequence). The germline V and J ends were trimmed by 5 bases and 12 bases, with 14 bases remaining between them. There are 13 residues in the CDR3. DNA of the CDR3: TGTGCCAGTAGTGGACGTAAAAGTGAACCCCTCCACTTT. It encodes CASSGRKSEPLHF.

CDR3 residues: CASSRVEANEKLFF. CDR3 coding DNA: TGTGCCAGCAGCCGAGTGGAAGCTAATGAAAAACTGTTTTTT. The gene calls are TRBV6-5 and TRBJ1-4; D remains ambiguous. Germline CDR1 reads MNHEY; CDR2 reads SVGAGI. V shed 6 bases and J shed 3 bases, with 11 bases lying between them. The CDR3 has 14 amino acids.

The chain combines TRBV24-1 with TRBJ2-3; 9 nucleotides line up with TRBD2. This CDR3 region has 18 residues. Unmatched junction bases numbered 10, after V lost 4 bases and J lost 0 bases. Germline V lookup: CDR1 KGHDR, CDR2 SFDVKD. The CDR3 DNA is TGTGCCACCAGTGACCCGAGGAGCGGGGGGCCGAGCACAGATACGCAGTATTTT. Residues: CATSDPRSGGPSTDTQYF.

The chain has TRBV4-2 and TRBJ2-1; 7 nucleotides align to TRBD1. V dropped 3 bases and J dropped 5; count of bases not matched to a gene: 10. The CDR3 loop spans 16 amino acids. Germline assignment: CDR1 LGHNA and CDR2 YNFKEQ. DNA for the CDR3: TGTGCCAGCAGCCAGTCAACAGGGGCCGCCAACAATGAGCAGTTCTTC. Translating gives CASSQSTGAANNEQFF.

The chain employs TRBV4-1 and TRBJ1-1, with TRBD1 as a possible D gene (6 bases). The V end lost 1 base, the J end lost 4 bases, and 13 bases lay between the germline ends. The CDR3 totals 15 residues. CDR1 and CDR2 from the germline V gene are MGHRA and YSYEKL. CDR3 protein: CASSQVGQGFTEAFF. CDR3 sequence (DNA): TGCGCCAGCAGCCAAGTAGGCCAGGGGTTCACTGAAGCTTTCTTT.

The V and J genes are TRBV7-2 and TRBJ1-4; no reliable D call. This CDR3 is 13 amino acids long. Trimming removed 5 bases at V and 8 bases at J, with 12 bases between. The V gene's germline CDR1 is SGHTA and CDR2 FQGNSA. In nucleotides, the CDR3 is TGTGCCAGCAGCCCCGAACTGAGGGAAAAACTGTTTTTT. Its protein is CASSPELREKLFF. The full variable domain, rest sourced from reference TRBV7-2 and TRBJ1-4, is GAGVSQSPSNKVTEKGKDVELRCDPISGHTALYWYRQSLGQGLEFLIYFQGNSAPDKSGLPSDRFSAERTGGSVSTLTIQRTQQEDSAVYLCASSPELREKLFFGSGTQLSVL.

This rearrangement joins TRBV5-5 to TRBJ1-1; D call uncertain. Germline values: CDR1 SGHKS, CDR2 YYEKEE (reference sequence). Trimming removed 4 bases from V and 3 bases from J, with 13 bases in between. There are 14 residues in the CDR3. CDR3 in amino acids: CASSPQAEYTEAFF. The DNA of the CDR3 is TGTGCCAGCAGCCCCCAAGCCGAGTACACTGAAGCTTTCTTT. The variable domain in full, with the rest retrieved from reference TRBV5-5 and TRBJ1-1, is DAGVTQSPTHLIKTRGQQVTLRCSPISGHKSVSWYQQVLGQGPQFIFQYYEKEERGRGNFPDRFSARQFPNYSSELNVNALLLGDSALYLCASSPQAEYTEAFFGQGTRLTVV.

In DNA, the CDR3 is TGCAGCGTTGGGGACAGGGTGGAGACCCAGTACTTC. This sequence encodes CSVGDRVETQYF. The chain links TRBV29-1 to TRBJ2-5; 9 bases line up with TRBD1. Germline-derived CDR1 and CDR2 are SQVTM and ANQGSEA. Germline trimming cut 4 bases from V and 5 bases from J; bases unmatched to any gene: 2. The CDR3 sequence is 12 residues long.

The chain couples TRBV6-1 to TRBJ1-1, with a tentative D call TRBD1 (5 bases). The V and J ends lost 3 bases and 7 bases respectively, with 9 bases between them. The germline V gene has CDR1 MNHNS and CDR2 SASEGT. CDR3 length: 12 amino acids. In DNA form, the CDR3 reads TGTGCCAGCAGTGAGAGGGGAGATGAAGCTTTCTTT. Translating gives CASSERGDEAFF.

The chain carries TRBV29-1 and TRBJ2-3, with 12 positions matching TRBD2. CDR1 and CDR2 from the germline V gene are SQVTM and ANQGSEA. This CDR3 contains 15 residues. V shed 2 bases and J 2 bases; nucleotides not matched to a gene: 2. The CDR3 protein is CSVERTSGITDTQYF. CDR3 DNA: TGCAGCGTTGAACGGACTAGCGGGATCACAGATACGCAGTATTTT.

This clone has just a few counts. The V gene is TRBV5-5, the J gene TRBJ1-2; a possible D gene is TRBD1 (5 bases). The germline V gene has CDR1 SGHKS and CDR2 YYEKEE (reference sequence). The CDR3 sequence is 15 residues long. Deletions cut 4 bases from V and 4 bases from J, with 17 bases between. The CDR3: CASSLDINAPYGYTF. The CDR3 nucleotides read TGTGCCAGCAGCCTGGACATCAACGCTCCCTATGGCTACACCTTC.

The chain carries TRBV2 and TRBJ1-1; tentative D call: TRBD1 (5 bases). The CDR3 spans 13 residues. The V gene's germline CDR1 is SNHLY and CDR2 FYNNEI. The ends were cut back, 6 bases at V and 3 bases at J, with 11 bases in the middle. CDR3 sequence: CASSAGSHTEAFF. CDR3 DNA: TGTGCCAGCAGCGCAGGGTCTCACACTGAAGCTTTCTTT.

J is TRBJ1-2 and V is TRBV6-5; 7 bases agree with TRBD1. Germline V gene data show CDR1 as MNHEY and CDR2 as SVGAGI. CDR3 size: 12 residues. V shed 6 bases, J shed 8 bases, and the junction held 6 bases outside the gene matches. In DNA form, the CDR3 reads TGTGCCAGCAGCACAGGGGCGCGGGGCTACACCTTC. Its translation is CASSTGARGYTF.

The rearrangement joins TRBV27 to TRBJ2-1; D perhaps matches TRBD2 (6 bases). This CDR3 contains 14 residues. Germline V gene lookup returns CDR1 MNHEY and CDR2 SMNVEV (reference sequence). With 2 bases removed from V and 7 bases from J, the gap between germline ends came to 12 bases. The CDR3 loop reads CASSLGSAGNEQFF. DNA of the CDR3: TGTGCCAGCAGTTTAGGTTCCGCGGGGAATGAGCAGTTCTTC.

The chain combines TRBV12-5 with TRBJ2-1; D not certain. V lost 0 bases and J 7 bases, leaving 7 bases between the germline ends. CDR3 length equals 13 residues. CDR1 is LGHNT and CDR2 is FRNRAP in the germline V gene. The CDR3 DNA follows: TGTGCTAGTGGTTTGGTTATGGGAAATGAGCAGTTCTTC. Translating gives CASGLVMGNEQFF.

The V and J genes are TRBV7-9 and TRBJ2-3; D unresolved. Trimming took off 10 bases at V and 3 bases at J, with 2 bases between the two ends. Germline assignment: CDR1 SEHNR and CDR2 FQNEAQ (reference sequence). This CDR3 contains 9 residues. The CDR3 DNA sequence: TGTGCCATTACAGATACGCAGTATTTT. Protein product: CAITDTQYF.

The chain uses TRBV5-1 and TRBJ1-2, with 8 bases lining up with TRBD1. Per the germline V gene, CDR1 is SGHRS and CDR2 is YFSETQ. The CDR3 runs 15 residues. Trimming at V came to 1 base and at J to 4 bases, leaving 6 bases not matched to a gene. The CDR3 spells CASSLSGGASYGYTF. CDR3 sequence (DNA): TGCGCCAGCAGCTTGTCAGGGGGCGCGTCCTATGGCTACACCTTC.